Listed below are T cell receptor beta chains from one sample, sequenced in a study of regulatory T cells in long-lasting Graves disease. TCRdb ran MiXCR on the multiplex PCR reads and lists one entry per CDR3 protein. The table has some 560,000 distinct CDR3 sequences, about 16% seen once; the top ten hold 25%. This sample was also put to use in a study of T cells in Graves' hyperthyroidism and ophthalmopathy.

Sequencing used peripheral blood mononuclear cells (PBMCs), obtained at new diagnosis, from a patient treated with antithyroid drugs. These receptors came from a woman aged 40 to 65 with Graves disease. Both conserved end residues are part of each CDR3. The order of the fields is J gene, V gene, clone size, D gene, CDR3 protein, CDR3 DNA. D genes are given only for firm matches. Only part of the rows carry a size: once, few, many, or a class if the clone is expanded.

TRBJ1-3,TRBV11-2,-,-,CASSLVRGAGNTIYF,TGTGCCAGCAGCTTAGTCAGGGGTGCTGGAAACACCATATATTTT
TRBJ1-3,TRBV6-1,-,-,CATTTDYGNTTYF,TGTGCCACTACGACGGACTATGGAAACACCACATATTTT
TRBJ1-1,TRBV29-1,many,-,CSVPTPGTEAFF,TGCAGCGTTCCGACACCTGGCACTGAAGCTTTCTTT
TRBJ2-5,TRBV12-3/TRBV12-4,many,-,CASRASSGAQYF,TGTGCCAGCAGGGCCTCCTCGGGTGCCCAGTACTTC
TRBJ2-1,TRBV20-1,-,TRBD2,CSASRGDNEQFF,TGCAGTGCTTCGCGGGGGGACAATGAGCAGTTCTTC
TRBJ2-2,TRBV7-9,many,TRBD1,CASSSDRLTGELFF,TGTGCCAGCAGCTCGGACAGGCTCACCGGGGAGCTGTTTTTT
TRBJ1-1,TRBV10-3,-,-,CAISEAGVGKPEAFF,TGTGCCATCAGTGAGGCGGGGGTAGGGAAGCCTGAAGCTTTCTTT
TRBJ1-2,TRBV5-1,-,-,CASSFSGDGSYGYTF,TGCGCCAGCAGCTTCTCAGGGGACGGGAGCTATGGCTACACCTTC
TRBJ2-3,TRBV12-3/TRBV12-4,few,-,CASSRSGAGRSVTNTQYF,TGTGCCAGCAGTCGATCGGGGGCGGGACGTTCGGTGACGAATACGCAGTATTTT
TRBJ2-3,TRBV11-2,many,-,CASSSMADSTQYF,TGTGCCAGCAGCTCCATGGCGGATAGTACGCAGTATTTT
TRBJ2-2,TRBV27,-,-,CASSLWSSYPNTGELFF,TGTGCCAGCAGTTTATGGTCTAGCTACCCGAACACCGGGGAGCTGTTTTTT
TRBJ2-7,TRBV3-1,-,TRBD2,CASNQEWTSGGLVSYEQYF,TGTGCCAGCAACCAAGAATGGACTAGCGGGGGGCTCGTCTCCTACGAGCAGTACTTC
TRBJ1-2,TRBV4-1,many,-,CASSQDLGPSYGYTF,TGCGCCAGCAGCCAAGATCTCGGACCGAGCTATGGCTACACCTTC
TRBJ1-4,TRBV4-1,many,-,CASSQSEGRNEKLFF,TGCGCCAGCAGCCAGTCTGAAGGACGAAATGAAAAACTGTTTTTT
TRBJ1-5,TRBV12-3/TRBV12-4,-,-,CASRGAPNEPQHF,TGTGCCAGTAGAGGGGCTCCCAATGAGCCCCAGCATTTT
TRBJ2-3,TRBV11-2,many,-,CASSLVRWSTDTQYF,TGTGCCAGCAGCTTAGTGAGGTGGAGCACAGATACGCAGTATTTT
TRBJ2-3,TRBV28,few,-,CASSSFGNTQYF,TGTGCCAGCAGCAGCTTCGGGAATACGCAGTATTTT
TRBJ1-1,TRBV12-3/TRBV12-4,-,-,CASSLSGFGNTEAFF,TGTGCCAGCAGTTTATCTGGGTTTGGGAACACTGAAGCTTTCTTT
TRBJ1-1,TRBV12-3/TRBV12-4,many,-,CASSLYSYTEAFF,TGTGCCAGCAGTTTGTACAGCTACACTGAAGCTTTCTTT
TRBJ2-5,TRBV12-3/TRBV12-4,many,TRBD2,CASSLHGGGAGGTQYF,TGTGCCAGCAGCCTCCATGGCGGGGGGGCAGGCGGGACCCAGTACTTC
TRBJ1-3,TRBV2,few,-,CASSQARSSGNTIYF,TGTGCCAGCAGTCAGGCGCGGAGCTCTGGAAACACCATATATTTT
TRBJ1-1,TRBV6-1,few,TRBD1,CASSRRDSEAFF,TGTGCCAGCAGTCGCCGGGACAGTGAAGCTTTCTTT
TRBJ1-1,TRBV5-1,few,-,CASIKEGVSEAFF,TGCGCCAGCATCAAAGAGGGGGTTTCTGAAGCTTTCTTT
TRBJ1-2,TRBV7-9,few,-,CASSLAPGLGYYGYTF,TGTGCCAGCAGCTTAGCTCCCGGGCTTGGATACTATGGCTACACCTTC
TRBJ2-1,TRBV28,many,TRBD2,CASRGGGSSYNEQFF,TGTGCCAGCAGGGGCGGGGGGAGCTCCTACAATGAGCAGTTCTTC
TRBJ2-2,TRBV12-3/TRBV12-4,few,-,CASSFNTYTGELFF,TGTGCCAGCAGTTTTAACACCTACACCGGGGAGCTGTTTTTT
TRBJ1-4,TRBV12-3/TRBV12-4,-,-,CASSWQVGEKLFF,TGTGCCAGCAGTTGGCAGGTGGGGGAAAAACTGTTTTTT
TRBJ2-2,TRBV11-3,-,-,CASSLHRDRTTGELFF,TGTGCCAGCAGCTTACATAGGGACCGGACCACCGGGGAGCTGTTTTTT
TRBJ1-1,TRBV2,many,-,CASSEEGSSTEAFF,TGTGCCAGCAGTGAAGAGGGCAGCAGCACTGAAGCTTTCTTT
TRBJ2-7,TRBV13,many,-,CASSLRDSSSYEQYF,TGTGCCAGCAGCTTACGTGACTCGAGCTCCTACGAGCAGTACTTC
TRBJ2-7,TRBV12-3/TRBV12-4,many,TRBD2,CASTSSGGAYEQYF,TGTGCCAGCACGAGCTCCGGGGGGGCCTACGAGCAGTACTTC
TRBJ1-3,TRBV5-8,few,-,CASSFTESGGNTIYF,TGTGCCAGCAGCTTTACAGAATCAGGAGGAAACACCATATATTTT
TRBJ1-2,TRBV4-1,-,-,CASSQGMKDGYTF,TGCGCCAGCAGCCAAGGGATGAAAGATGGCTACACCTTC
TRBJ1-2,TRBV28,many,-,CASSTDRRWGYTF,TGTGCCAGCAGCACCGACAGGCGATGGGGCTACACCTTC
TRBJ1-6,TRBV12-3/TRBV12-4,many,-,CASSLSPGGASPLHF,TGTGCCAGCAGCTTAAGCCCGGGGGGCGCTTCACCCCTCCACTTT
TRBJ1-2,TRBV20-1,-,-,CSARGVLGYTF,TGCAGTGCAAGGGGCGTGTTGGGCTACACCTTC
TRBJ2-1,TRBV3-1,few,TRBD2,CASSHGGGGYNEQFF,TGTGCCAGCAGCCACGGCGGGGGGGGGTACAATGAGCAGTTCTTC
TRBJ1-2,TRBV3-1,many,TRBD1,CASTSGTGGYTF,TGTGCCAGCACCTCCGGGACAGGAGGCTACACCTTC
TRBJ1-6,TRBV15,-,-,CATSRGGTPLHF,TGTGCCACCAGCAGAGGTGGGACCCCCCTCCACTTT
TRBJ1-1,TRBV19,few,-,CASSVGTGGSRRTEAFF,TGTGCCAGTAGTGTAGGGACCGGAGGGAGTAGGCGCACTGAAGCTTTCTTT
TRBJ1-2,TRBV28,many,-,CASSLERGLGGYTF,TGTGCCAGCAGCCTAGAGAGGGGACTTGGTGGCTACACCTTC
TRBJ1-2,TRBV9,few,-,CASSPGGGTHGYTF,TGTGCCAGCAGCCCCGGGGGGGGAACCCATGGCTACACCTTC
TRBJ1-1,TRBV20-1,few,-,CSARDGGTNTEAFF,TGCAGTGCTAGAGATGGGGGGACGAACACTGAAGCTTTCTTT
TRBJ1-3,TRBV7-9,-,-,CASSIGGSGNTIYF,TGTGCCAGCAGTATAGGGGGCTCTGGAAACACCATATATTTT
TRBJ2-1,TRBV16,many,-,CASSQGVLSYNEQFF,TGTGCCAGCAGCCAGGGGGTATTGTCCTACAATGAGCAGTTCTTC
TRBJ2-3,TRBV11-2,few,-,CASSLHILPRSDTQYF,TGTGCCAGCAGCTTACATATCCTGCCCCGTTCGGATACGCAGTATTTT